This T cell receptor (beta chain) comes out of a study of response to subunit inactivated influenza vaccine (dated by TCRdb to 2017 to 2018). The study in broad terms: Deep quantitative profiling of the T cell receptor repertoire was used in the study to follow responses to a trivalent subunit inactivated influenza vaccine. Summary of the overall study and its limitations: It was suggested by the authors that each seasonal influenza vaccination may recruit only a limited number of new T cells.

Including the terminal cysteine and phenylalanine, the CDR3 comprises 15 residues. Only the CDR3 DNA is retained, 45 bases long and in frame from the first base. In the germline V gene (reference sequence), CDR1 corresponds to DFQATT and CDR2 to SNEGSKA. Trimmed from V: 1 base; trimmed from J: 5 bases; junction bases lacking a gene match: 11. This clonotype came up many times. The antigen it binds to is not known. No qualities accompany the bases; no much larger clone lies one base away. Libraries were built with RT-PCR. Sequencing used an Illumina HiSeq 2500. The public sequencing data were trimmed at Q25 with fastp and processed into clonotypes with MiXCR by TCRdb, which kept only in-frame beta chains. Duplicate CDR3 protein sequences are folded into a single record with the most common DNA and genes. The sample profile shows about 180,000 distinct CDR3 sequences; nearly 9.5% of them were found once. 11% of the sample belongs to the ten largest clones.

The sequencing used non-naive T cells sorted from PBMCs, collected on the day of vaccination. Read against the paper, the sample's cell subset or site label means: memory T cell fraction. The clonotype was recovered from a man in his fifties who received an inactivated influenza vaccine. Donor details come from another sample of the same person, matched by shared clones. This sequence uses TRBV20-1 and TRBJ2-7, with 7 bases matching TRBD1. In nucleotide form, the sequence is TGCAGTGCTAGAGTTCGGACAGGTCGGGTGAACGAGCAGTACTTC. This gives the protein CSARVRTGRVNEQYF.